The 19 T cell receptor beta chains presented below share a single source sample, sequenced in a study of T-cell reconstitution after alpha-beta-depleted transplantation in children (dated by TCRdb to 2016 to 2017). Libraries came from PCR. Sequencing used an Illumina HiSeq 2500. TCR library preparation used molecular barcoding, with unique molecular identifiers applied to normalize quantification of the TCRbeta repertoire. In TCRdb, the public reads were trimmed at Q25 with fastp and aligned with MiXCR, with productive beta chains retained. Entries are consolidated by CDR3 protein sequence, retaining the most common genes and DNA. Here the sample has 350,000 to 450,000 distinct CDR3 sequences; just over 20% occur a single time. The top ten constitute approximately 3.9% of the sample. The material was PBMCs from the stem cell graft donor, obtained from the stem cell graft. These receptors came from a human donor who donated a stem cell graft to a child with acute myeloid leukemia.

The V gene is TRBV28, the J gene TRBJ2-2, with a weak D call TRBD2 (6 bases). This CDR3 is built from 14 residues. V was shortened by 3 bases and J by 4 bases, with 9 bases between the two germline ends. Germline V gives CDR1 MDHEN, CDR2 SYDVKM. The CDR3 coding sequence is TGTGCCAGCAGTTTTAGCGGAATCACCGGGGAGCTGTTTTTT. Its protein product is CASSFSGITGELFF.

This clonotype was observed many times. The chain couples TRBV7-9 to TRBJ2-7; unclear D gene. CDR1 is SEHNR and CDR2 is FQNEAQ in the germline V gene (reference sequence). V lost 3 bases, J lost 4 bases, and 10 bases lay in between. This CDR3 spans 13 amino acids. CDR3 amino acids: CASSLRRGYEQYF. CDR3 bases: TGTGCCAGCAGCTTGCGTCGTGGGTACGAGCAGTACTTC.

This clonotype has only one observation. This CDR3 is missing its conserved last phenylalanine or tryptophan, likely due to a read error. The CDR3 coding sequence is TGCAGTGCTAGAGGTAGCCTAGAGCAGTTCGTC. Its protein is CSARGSLEQFV. This chain links TRBV20-1 with TRBJ2-1; D is uncertain. Trimming took 1 base from V and 10 from J, leaving 8 bases between them. The CDR3 extends over 11 amino acids. Germline lookup yields CDR1 DFQATT and CDR2 SNEGSKA (reference sequence).

The J gene is TRBJ2-7, the V gene TRBV18; possible D gene TRBD1, 6 bases. CDR1 is KGHSH and CDR2 is LQKENI in the germline V gene. Trimming removed 3 bases at V and 6 bases at J, with 12 bases between. The CDR3 consists of 13 residues. CDR3 residues: CASSPQGPGEQYF. In DNA form, the CDR3 reads TGTGCCAGCTCACCGCAGGGGCCGGGCGAGCAGTACTTC.

This rearrangement joins TRBV20-1 to TRBJ1-5; D is perhaps TRBD1 (5 bases). With 4 bases removed from V and 4 bases from J, the gap between germline ends came to 8 bases. The length of the CDR3 is 12 residues. Germline-derived CDR1 and CDR2 are DFQATT and SNEGSKA (reference sequence). The chain's CDR3 is CSATRVNQPQHF. CDR3 coding DNA: TGCAGTGCTACCAGGGTAAATCAGCCCCAGCATTTT.

This clonotype was observed a few times. The CDR3 sequence: CSAASPLPGTVNTGELFF. The CDR3 region has the DNA TGCAGTGCCGCTTCCCCACTACCCGGGACGGTGAACACCGGGGAGCTGTTTTTT. V usage is TRBV20-1 and J usage is TRBJ2-2; D tentatively reads TRBD1 or TRBD2 (5 bases each). The CDR3 totals 18 residues. Germline lookup yields CDR1 DFQATT and CDR2 SNEGSKA (reference sequence). V lost 6 bases and J 1 base, leaving 24 bases between the germline ends.

This clonotype was recorded at least ten times. V and J are TRBV7-3 and TRBJ2-1, with TRBD2 matching 12 bases. Trimming took 3 bases from V and 7 from J; bases not matched to a gene: 4. Germline CDR1 SGHTA, CDR2 FQGTGA. The CDR3 sequence is 15 residues long. This CDR3 is CASSLSGTSGNEQFF. In DNA form, the CDR3 reads TGTGCCAGCAGCTTGTCCGGGACTAGCGGGAATGAGCAGTTCTTC.

This clonotype was counted a few times. V is TRBV5-6 and J is TRBJ2-2; maybe TRBD2 (6 bases). CDR1 SGHDT and CDR2 YYEEEE come from the germline V gene. This CDR3 comprises 16 residues. V gave up 5 bases and J gave up 5 bases, with 19 bases separating them. The CDR3 coding sequence is TGTGCCAGCAGGCCTCAGTTACTCGCGGGGACCGGGGAGCTGTTTTTT. Amino acids: CASRPQLLAGTGELFF. The full variable domain, rest sourced from reference TRBV5-6 and TRBJ2-2, is DAGVTQSPTHLIKTRGQQVTLRCSPKSGHDTVSWYQQALGQGPQFIFQYYEEEERQRGNFPDRFSGHQFPNYSSELNVNALLLGDSALYLCASRPQLLAGTGELFFGEGSRLTVL.

The count of this clonotype is one. The CDR3 carries no conserved terminal phenylalanine or tryptophan, so it likely arises from a read error. V and J are TRBV12-3 or TRBV12-4 and TRBJ1-1, with D maybe TRBD1 (6 bases). The CDR3 consists of 11 residues. V dropped 2 bases and J dropped 8 bases, with 6 bases sitting between them. The CDR3 region has the DNA TGTGCCAGCAGTTTAACAGGGGAAGCTTTCTAT. This encodes CASSLTGEAFY.

This clonotype was picked up many times. CDR3 DNA sequence: TGCAGTGCTAGAGATGCCCGGAATGAGCAGTTCTTC. It is translated as CSARDARNEQFF. The chain has TRBV20-1 and TRBJ2-1; D unclear. This CDR3 region has 12 residues. Germline CDR1 and CDR2: DFQATT and SNEGSKA (reference sequence). Trimming cost V 0 bases and J 7 bases, with 7 bases left between them.

In DNA, the CDR3 is TGTGCCAGCAGCCAAGCTGACTACGGGAGACTGTTTTTT. It translates to CASSQADYGRLFF. The V gene is TRBV3-1, the J gene TRBJ1-4, with unresolved D. The CDR3 length is 13 residues. CDR1 LGHDT and CDR2 YNNKEL come from the germline V gene (reference sequence). The germline V and J ends were trimmed by 1 base and 13 bases, with 13 bases remaining between them. Full variable domain (missing parts from reference TRBV3-1 and TRBJ1-4): DTAVSQTPKYLVTQMGNDKSIKCEQNLGHDTMYWYKQDSKKFLKIMFSYNNKELIINETVPNRFSPKSPDKAHLNLHINSLELGDSAVYFCASSQADYGRLFFGSGTQLSVL.

V gene TRBV4-2 combines with J gene TRBJ2-5, with 12 nucleotides matching TRBD2. Germline V gene sequence: CDR1 LGHNA, CDR2 YNFKEQ. The CDR3 consists of 16 residues. With 5 bases clipped from V and 1 base from J, the junction kept 5 bases outside the gene matches. The CDR3 DNA reads TGTGCCAGCAGCGCCGGGACTAGCGGGCCCCAAGAGACCCAGTACTTC. It codes for CASSAGTSGPQETQYF.

This clonotype was counted a few times. This sequence joins TRBV12-3 or TRBV12-4 and TRBJ2-2, with no clear D. The CDR3 runs to 12 residues. Trimming took 6 bases from V and 7 from J, leaving 9 bases between them. The CDR3: CASSLDNGELFF. The CDR3 DNA is TGTGCCAGCAGCCTAGACAACGGGGAGCTGTTTTTT.

This clonotype was seen a few times. V gene TRBV27 combines with J gene TRBJ1-2; D remains unclear. The CDR3 spans 11 residues. The germline gives CDR1 MNHEY, CDR2 SMNVEV (reference sequence). V lost 10 bases, J lost 5 bases, and 11 bases lay in between. The CDR3 spells CATTDGYGYTF. The CDR3 DNA sequence: TGTGCCACTACCGACGGGTATGGCTACACCTTC.

This chain links TRBV27 with TRBJ2-2; D might be TRBD2 (5 bases). The V end lost 2 bases, the J end lost 5 bases, and 9 bases lay between the germline ends. The CDR3 length is 14 residues. Germline V gene lookup returns CDR1 MNHEY and CDR2 SMNVEV (reference sequence). The CDR3 DNA reads TGTGCCAGCAGTTTAGTTAAGCGGACCGGGGAGCTGTTTTTT. As protein: CASSLVKRTGELFF.

The chain couples TRBV12-3 or TRBV12-4 to TRBJ1-2; tentative D call: TRBD1 (5 bases). With 4 bases removed from V and 3 bases from J, the gap between germline ends came to 18 bases. This CDR3 is 16 amino acids long. CDR3 region: CASSSPLGGADYGYTF. The CDR3 DNA follows: TGTGCCAGCAGTTCCCCCCTTGGAGGGGCGGACTATGGCTACACCTTC.

This clonotype occurred a few times. This chain joins TRBV4-2 and TRBJ2-1; no definite D call. V lost 4 bases and J lost 1, with 11 bases in between. This CDR3 spans 15 amino acids. CDR1 is LGHNA and CDR2 is YNFKEQ in the germline V gene. The CDR3, as DNA: TGTGCCAGCAGCCCGCCGGGTGTATCCTACAATGAGCAGTTCTTC. Encoded protein: CASSPPGVSYNEQFF.

This clonotype was detected only a few times. This chain joins TRBV18 and TRBJ2-3; the D gene is possibly TRBD1 (6 bases). CDR1 is KGHSH and CDR2 is LQKENI in the germline V gene. Trimming cost V 5 bases and J 7 bases, with 16 bases left between them. The CDR3 consists of 14 residues. In DNA form, the CDR3 reads TGTGCCAGCTCATCCTTACAGGGTCCTAATACGCAGTATTTT. Protein sequence: CASSSLQGPNTQYF.

This clonotype was observed a few times. This sequence joins TRBV5-1 and TRBJ1-2, with D possibly TRBD1 on 5 matching bases. Germline assignment: CDR1 SGHRS and CDR2 YFSETQ. The ends were cut back, 5 bases at V and 4 bases at J, with 12 bases in the middle. The CDR3 spans 13 residues. The CDR3 DNA reads as TGCGCCAGCAGGACCGGGACTGCCTATGGCTACACCTTC. Translation: CASRTGTAYGYTF.